The entry below describes one T cell receptor beta chain. Per the original methods: Quantification of nucleated cells was approximated via reference gene primer amplification. TCRdb keeps only in-frame clones here, not all; method: immunoSEQ multiplex PCR. V and J calls and clone size follow that table, whereas D and trimming were derived from the DNA. The sample shows about 80,000 clones, around four fifths of them seen only once. This sample was included in a study of blood T cell repertoires in COVID-19. Across the study: Nucleic acid was either cDNA or gDNA, and it came from T cells, B-cell-depleted T cells, or PBMCs.

Trimming removed 6 bases from V and 4 bases from J, with 15 bases in between. The CDR3 sequence is 14 residues long. Germline V gene data show CDR1 as MDHEN and CDR2 as SYDVKM. The origin of this receptor is a man older than 75 with active or convalescent COVID-19. This chain uses TRBV28 with TRBJ1-1; maybe TRBD1 (5 bases). The sequenced material came from peripheral blood. In DNA, the CDR3 is TGTGCCAGCAGGTGGGCAGGGCCGTCCACTGAAGCTTTCTTT. Translating it yields CASRWAGPSTEAFF.